These 9 T cell receptor beta chains share one sample of origin, sequenced in a study of blood T cells in healthy people across ages. Together with a sample-barcoded 5' primer, a J-beta primer mix was included in a second PCR lasting about 6 to 11 cycles. TCRdb fed the 5' RACE reads into MiXCR, producing one record per CDR3 protein. The table includes some 1.6 million distinct CDR3 sequences, almost 35% detected once. Sequencing used blood. Source of these receptors: a woman aged 25 to 39 in good health.

V usage is TRBV27 and J usage is TRBJ1-1, with a weak D call TRBD1 (6 bases). The CDR3 runs 15 residues. CDR1 MNHEY and CDR2 SMNVEV come from the germline V gene (reference sequence). V shed 8 bases and J shed 1 base, with 17 bases lying between them. CDR3 DNA sequence: TGTGCCAGCTGGGGACCGGGGACAACGAACACTGAAGCTTTCTTT. Translating gives CASWGPGTTNTEAFF.

This clonotype was seen at least ten times. This chain joins TRBV20-1 and TRBJ2-4; D tentatively fits TRBD1 or TRBD2 (5 bases each). The CDR3 runs 14 residues. Germline CDR1 reads DFQATT; CDR2 reads SNEGSKA (reference sequence). V shed 4 bases and J shed 2 bases, with 12 bases lying between them. The CDR3 nucleotides read TGCAGTGCTACTCGGGGCGGGTCCAAAAACATTCAGTACTTC. This codes for CSATRGGSKNIQYF.

This chain links TRBV2 with TRBJ1-1; no reliable D call. CDR3 length: 15 residues. Germline V gene lookup returns CDR1 SNHLY and CDR2 FYNNEI. Trimming stripped 8 bases from V and 1 base from J, with 17 bases between. DNA for the CDR3: TGTGCCAGCGGCGGAGCGGCACGGACGAACACTGAAGCTTTCTTT. Its translation: CASGGAARTNTEAFF.

The chain carries TRBV5-4 and TRBJ2-1; 9 bases line up with TRBD1. Germline V lookup: CDR1 SGHNT, CDR2 YYREEE (reference sequence). The CDR3 spans 14 residues. The junction had 7 bases not matched to a gene; V was cut back by 4 bases and J by 8 bases. The DNA of the CDR3 is TGTGCCAGCAGCCCTTGGACAGGGGTGGATGAGCAGTTCTTC. It encodes CASSPWTGVDEQFF.

The chain joins TRBV28 to TRBJ1-5, with 7 bases fitting TRBD1. After removal of 1 base from V and 3 bases from J, the junction contained 6 bases not matched to a gene. CDR3 length equals 16 residues. The germline V gene encodes CDR1 MDHEN and CDR2 SYDVKM. The CDR3 DNA reads TGTGCCAGCAGTTTATCCCGAACAGGGGTCAATCAGCCCCAGCATTTT. It is translated as CASSLSRTGVNQPQHF.

The rearrangement uses TRBV4-1 and TRBJ1-1; D uncertain. Germline CDR1 reads MGHRA; CDR2 reads YSYEKL. Trimming removed 1 base at V and 4 bases at J, with 10 bases between. The CDR3 is 14 amino acids. CDR3 amino acids: CASSQARGSTEAFF. The CDR3 nucleotides read TGCGCCAGCAGCCAAGCGCGGGGTAGCACTGAAGCTTTCTTT.

Only a few counts were recorded for this clonotype. The chain has TRBV20-1 and TRBJ2-7; 8 bases fit TRBD2. Germline V gene data show CDR1 as DFQATT and CDR2 as SNEGSKA (reference sequence). This CDR3 has 14 amino acids. The V and J ends lost 5 bases and 2 bases, in that order; junction bases with no gene match: 8. CDR3 sequence: CSASGTRGPYEQYF. The CDR3 DNA is TGCAGTGCTTCCGGGACTAGGGGACCCTACGAGCAGTACTTC.

This clonotype was observed a few times. The chain has TRBV7-7 and TRBJ2-5; weak D call: TRBD1 (8 bases). CDR3 length: 16 residues. V lost 5 bases, J lost 5 bases, and 21 bases lay in between. CDR1 is SSHAT, CDR2 FNYEAQ, per germline (reference sequence). This CDR3 reads CASSPRLAHRGETQYF. CDR3 coding DNA: TGTGCCAGCAGCCCAAGACTAGCTCACAGGGGGGAGACCCAGTACTTC. The full variable domain, its missing parts supplied by reference TRBV7-7 and TRBJ2-5, is GAGVSQSPRYKVTKRGQDVTLRCDPISSHATLYWYQQALGQGPEFLTYFNYEAQPDKSGLPSDRFSAERPEGSISTLTIQRTEQRDSAMYRCASSPRLAHRGETQYFGPGTRLLVL.

This clonotype was seen only a few times. One junction end does not reproduce the germline sequence, and a read error may be involved. The chain has TRBV29-1 and TRBJ1-1; D perhaps matches TRBD1 (5 bases). The germline V gene has CDR1 SQVTM and CDR2 ANQGSEA. The CDR3 is 17 residues long. The CDR3 loop is CSVENGDGEILNTEAFF. In DNA form, the CDR3 reads TGCAGCGTTGAAAATGGGGACGGGGAGATCTTGAATACTGAAGCTTTCTTT.